A single sample is the source of the 29 T cell receptor beta chains below, sequenced in a study of T cell changes during pregnancy in multiple sclerosis (dated by TCRdb to about 2019). Library generation was performed with the immunoSEQ multiplex PCR assay. The clones in this table, taken by TCRdb from immuneACCESS, are in-frame only. Not every clone is retained; where verified, under half of the shortfall comes from an unresolved V gene, and the cause of the rest is unknown. The sample contains 60,000 to 90,000 clones, about 94% of them found a single time. The ten largest make up approximately 1.8% of the sample. This material consisted of peripheral blood, taken in the first trimester of pregnancy. These receptors were taken from a female donor in good health, enrolled as a control in a pregnancy study.

A remark on this clone: Its ends do not fully match the called genes, so a read error is possible. The chain uses TRBV6-5 and TRBJ1-1; 7 nucleotides align to TRBD1. Per germline, CDR1 MNHEY and CDR2 SVGAGI. This CDR3 has 14 amino acids. CDR3 DNA: TGTGCCAGCAGTTACGGGGTAAGGGGGCCTGAAGTTTTCTTT. Its protein is CASSYGVRGPEVFF.

The chain couples TRBV10-3 to TRBJ1-5; D remains ambiguous. Per the germline V gene, CDR1 is ENHRY and CDR2 is SYGVKD. V was shortened by 0 bases and J by 0 bases, with 6 bases between the two germline ends. The CDR3 is 15 residues long. The CDR3 loop is CAISESLYSNQPQHF. CDR3 bases: TGTGCCATCAGTGAGTCGCTCTATAGCAATCAGCCCCAGCATTTT.

In this sample, this clone turned up once. The V call is TRBV28, the J call TRBJ2-3; the D gene is possibly TRBD2 (5 bases). The CDR3 consists of 15 residues. V shed 2 bases and J shed 4 bases, with 13 bases lying between them. CDR1 and CDR2 (germline): MDHEN, SYDVKM. The CDR3 loop reads CASSLTGRRADTQYF. CDR3 coding DNA: TGTGCCAGCAGTTTAACGGGGAGAAGGGCAGATACGCAGTATTTT. The whole variable domain, remainder taken from reference TRBV28 and TRBJ2-3, is DVKVTQSSRYLVKRTGEKVFLECVQDMDHENMFWYRQDPGLGLRLIYFSYDVKMKEKGDIPEGYSVSREKKERFSLILESASTNQTSMYLCASSLTGRRADTQYFGPGTRLTVL.

This chain joins TRBV27 and TRBJ1-2, with D unresolved. This CDR3 has 16 amino acids. The germline gives CDR1 MNHEY, CDR2 SMNVEV (reference sequence). Trimming removed 3 bases at V and 6 bases at J, with 20 bases between. CDR3 residues: CASSFSRVSYADGYTF. DNA of the CDR3: TGTGCCAGCAGTTTTTCCCGGGTCAGCTATGCGGATGGCTACACCTTC.

For this clone: The identical CDR3 is also encoded by other nucleotide sequences in the sample. The CDR3 loop is CASSLSVSSYEQYF. The CDR3 bases are TGTGCCAGCAGTTTATCTGTGAGCTCCTACGAGCAGTACTTC. The chain joins TRBV28 to TRBJ2-7, with D unclear. Germline V CDR1 and CDR2: MDHEN, SYDVKM. The CDR3 is 14 residues long. V lost 1 base, J lost 0 bases, and 7 bases lay in between.

This clone came up a few times. The chain combines TRBV11-3 with TRBJ1-5; D gene uncertain. From germline, CDR1 is SGHNT and CDR2 YENEEA. V lost 7 bases, J lost 3 bases, and 16 bases lay in between. The CDR3 covers 15 residues. Written as DNA, the CDR3 is TGTGCCAGCACCCTAAGGCGGTCTTTCAATCAGCCCCAGCATTTT. It yields the protein CASTLRRSFNQPQHF.

The chain combines TRBV27 with TRBJ1-2; 9 nucleotides line up with TRBD1. The V and J ends lost 3 bases and 5 bases, in that order; junction bases with no gene match: 4. This CDR3 contains 14 residues. The germline V gene has CDR1 MNHEY and CDR2 SMNVEV (reference sequence). The CDR3 bases are TGTGCCAGCAGTTTCGGGACAGGGAGATATGGCTACACCTTC. Translated, it gives CASSFGTGRYGYTF.

J is TRBJ2-1 and V is TRBV6-5; 9 nucleotides match TRBD1. Germline CDR1 MNHEY, CDR2 SVGAGI. This CDR3 spans 16 amino acids. With V trimmed by 0 bases and J by 4 bases, 4 bases remained unmatched. The CDR3 DNA sequence: TGTGCCAGCAGTTACTCGTTCGGACAGGGGTACAATGAGCAGTTCTTC. Protein product: CASSYSFGQGYNEQFF.

The V and J genes are TRBV27 and TRBJ2-2; weak D call: TRBD2 (5 bases). The CDR3 has 15 residues. The V end was cut by 8 bases, the J end by 1 base, with 14 bases between. Per the germline V gene, CDR1 is MNHEY and CDR2 is SMNVEV (reference sequence). The CDR3: CASAGRGLNTGELFF. CDR3 DNA: TGTGCCAGCGCCGGACGGGGTCTGAACACCGGGGAGCTGTTTTTT.

The genes are TRBV28 and TRBJ2-1; possible D gene TRBD2, 7 bases. Per the germline V gene, CDR1 is MDHEN and CDR2 is SYDVKM. V was cut by 3 bases and J by 9 bases, with 12 bases left in between. This CDR3 comprises 13 residues. Here the CDR3 DNA reads TGTGCCAGCAGTTTCTCGGGGGGCAGTGAGCAGTTCTTC. Amino acids: CASSFSGGSEQFF.

The rearrangement joins TRBV6-5 to TRBJ2-2; a weak D match, TRBD2 (5 bases). Trimming removed 6 bases from V and 6 bases from J, with 11 bases in between. The CDR3 sequence is 13 residues long. Germline V gives CDR1 MNHEY, CDR2 SVGAGI. The CDR3 DNA reads as TGTGCCAGCAGGACTATGCGTGCCGGGGAGCTGTTTTTT. Translating gives CASRTMRAGELFF.

A single count supports this clone. J is TRBJ1-1 and V is TRBV4-1; possible D gene TRBD1, 5 bases. The CDR3 length is 13 residues. V lost 5 bases and J 5 bases, leaving 12 bases between the germline ends. Germline V gene lookup returns CDR1 MGHRA and CDR2 YSYEKL. CDR3 loop: CASSDVQDTEAFF. The CDR3 coding sequence is TGCGCCAGCAGCGACGTACAGGATACTGAAGCTTTCTTT.

V and J are TRBV5-8 and TRBJ1-2; D might be TRBD1 (5 bases). With 4 bases removed from V and 4 bases from J, the gap between germline ends came to 14 bases. Germline loops: CDR1 SGHTS, CDR2 YDEGEE. The CDR3 runs 14 residues. CDR3: CASSRMDNSYGYTF. CDR3 nucleotide sequence: TGTGCCAGCAGCCGAATGGACAACTCCTATGGCTACACCTTC.

V gene TRBV4-1 combines with J gene TRBJ1-1, with 7 nucleotides matching TRBD1. CDR3 length equals 15 residues. The trim removed 5 bases at V and 1 base at J, leaving 7 bases unmatched. CDR1 is MGHRA, CDR2 YSYEKL, per germline. CDR3 loop: CASSSRDSRNTEAFF. CDR3 in DNA: TGCGCCAGCAGCAGCCGGGACAGCAGGAACACTGAAGCTTTCTTT.

The genes are TRBV7-9 and TRBJ2-7; possibly TRBD1 for D (6 bases). The germline CDR1 and CDR2 sequences are SEHNR and FQNEAQ (reference sequence). The CDR3 runs 14 residues. V lost 4 bases and J lost 0, with 10 bases in between. CDR3 DNA sequence: TGTGCCAGCAGCTCCGGACAGAGCTCCTACGAGCAGTACTTC. Its protein is CASSSGQSSYEQYF.

This clone was detected only once. The V call is TRBV7-6, the J call TRBJ2-1, with TRBD2 matching over 10 bases. CDR1 and CDR2 from the germline V gene are SGHVS and FNYEAQ. The CDR3 extends over 17 amino acids. V lost 1 base, J lost 0 bases, and 3 bases stayed unmatched. For the CDR3, the DNA is TGTGCCAGCAGCTTAGGACTAGCGGGTCACTCCTACAATGAGCAGTTCTTC. This gives the protein CASSLGLAGHSYNEQFF.

The genes are TRBV27 and TRBJ1-2; TRBD1 matches 7 bases. Germline CDR1 and CDR2: MNHEY and SMNVEV (reference sequence). Germline trimming cut 5 bases from V and 7 bases from J; bases unmatched to any gene: 10. The CDR3 has 14 amino acids. The CDR3 nucleotides are TGTGCCAGCAGTACCCCGACAGGGTTCGGTGGCTACACCTTC. This gives the protein CASSTPTGFGGYTF.

The chain couples TRBV5-4 to TRBJ1-1; the D gene is possibly TRBD1 (5 bases). This CDR3 has 14 amino acids. The germline V gene has CDR1 SGHNT and CDR2 YYREEE (reference sequence). V was pared by 0 bases and J by 9 bases, with 15 bases between. The CDR3: CASSLESGDRKAFF. CDR3 DNA sequence: TGTGCCAGCAGCTTGGAATCAGGTGACAGAAAAGCTTTCTTT.

CDR3 protein: CASSQDPGAGANVLTF. The CDR3 DNA follows: TGTGCCAGCAGCCAAGATCCAGGTGCCGGGGCCAACGTCCTGACTTTC. The V gene is TRBV14, the J gene TRBJ2-6; no firm D call. V was cut by 0 bases and J by 4 bases, with 10 bases left in between. In germline, CDR1 is SGHDN, CDR2 FVKESK. This CDR3 region has 16 residues.

This rearrangement joins TRBV28 to TRBJ2-7; D is unclear. Germline V CDR1 and CDR2: MDHEN, SYDVKM. The CDR3 has 14 residues. Trimming shortened V by 4 bases and J by 6 bases, and 16 bases separated the two germline ends. CDR3 in DNA: TGTGCCAGCAGTTCCTCCTCCAGCGCCGGCGAGCAGTACTTC. Translation: CASSSSSSAGEQYF.

CDR3 sequence: CASRPNRNYGYTF. The CDR3, as DNA: TGTGCCAGCAGGCCCAACAGGAACTATGGCTACACCTTC. The chain uses TRBV2 and TRBJ1-2; D may be TRBD1 (5 bases). The CDR3 has 13 residues. Germline V CDR1 and CDR2: SNHLY, FYNNEI. Trimming left V 6 bases short and J 2 bases short, with 10 bases between. Looking up the rest from reference TRBV2 and TRBJ1-2 gives the full variable domain: EPEVTQTPSHQVTQMGQEVILRCVPISNHLYFYWYRQILGQKVEFLVSFYNNEISEKSEIFDDQFSVERPDGSNFTLKIRSTKLEDSAMYFCASRPNRNYGYTFGSGTRLTVV.

The J gene is TRBJ2-7, the V gene TRBV5-4, with 9 bases identical to TRBD1. Germline-derived CDR1 and CDR2 are SGHNT and YYREEE (reference sequence). V shed 4 bases and J 3 bases; nucleotides not matched to a gene: 5. The CDR3 loop spans 14 amino acids. CDR3 amino acids: CASSLGTGNYEQYF. CDR3 nucleotide sequence: TGTGCCAGCAGCCTGGGGACAGGGAACTACGAGCAGTACTTC.

V and J are TRBV28 and TRBJ1-5; D unclear. Germline V gene data show CDR1 as MDHEN and CDR2 as SYDVKM. The V end lost 2 bases, the J end lost 6 bases, and 8 bases lay between the germline ends. The CDR3 spans 13 residues. CDR3 in amino acids: CASSLVQVQPQHF. CDR3 bases: TGTGCCAGCAGTTTAGTTCAGGTTCAGCCCCAGCATTTT.

CDR3: CASSQDLAELTYEQYF. The CDR3 DNA reads TGCGCCAGCAGCCAAGATCTGGCGGAACTAACATACGAGCAGTACTTC. This sequence joins TRBV4-1 and TRBJ2-7; no firm D call. CDR1 and CDR2 (germline): MGHRA, YSYEKL. This CDR3 is built from 16 residues. Deletions cut 0 bases from V and 4 bases from J, with 16 bases between.

DNA for the CDR3: TGTGCCAGCACCCTGGGGGGACTAGCTGCCGTAGATACGCAGTATTTT. Protein: CASTLGGLAAVDTQYF. The V and J genes are TRBV5-6 and TRBJ2-3; 9 nucleotides match TRBD2. V lost 6 bases, J lost 5 bases, and 13 bases stayed unmatched. The germline CDR1 and CDR2 sequences are SGHDT and YYEEEE. This CDR3 spans 16 amino acids.

The chain uses TRBV5-6 and TRBJ2-3; TRBD2 matches 7 bases. V lost 4 bases to trimming and J lost 1 base; unmatched junction nucleotides: 3. In germline, CDR1 is SGHDT, CDR2 YYEEEE. The CDR3 totals 14 residues. The chain's CDR3 is CASSAGLGTDTQYF. CDR3 bases: TGTGCCAGCAGCGCCGGACTAGGCACAGATACGCAGTATTTT.

This clone has only one observation. The chain couples TRBV28 to TRBJ2-3; D unclear. The germline V gene has CDR1 MDHEN and CDR2 SYDVKM. The ends were cut back, 3 bases at V and 0 bases at J, with 4 bases in the middle. The CDR3 extends over 13 amino acids. CDR3 coding DNA: TGTGCCAGCAGTTTGAGCAGCACAGATACGCAGTATTTT. Its translation: CASSLSSTDTQYF.

The chain's CDR3 is CASSLVGYNEQFF. The CDR3 nucleotides read TGCGCCAGCAGCTTGGTCGGTTACAATGAGCAGTTCTTC. The chain carries TRBV5-1 and TRBJ2-1; D is unclear. This CDR3 is 13 amino acids long. The germline CDR1 and CDR2 sequences are SGHRS and YFSETQ. V was pared by 0 bases and J by 4 bases, with 5 bases between. Using reference TRBV5-1 and TRBJ2-1 for the parts outside the CDR3, the full variable domain is KAGVTQTPRYLIKTRGQQVTLSCSPISGHRSVSWYQQTPGQGLQFLFEYFSETQRNKGNFPGRFSGRQFSNSRSEMNVSTLELGDSALYLCASSLVGYNEQFFGPGTRLTVL.

V gene TRBV28 combines with J gene TRBJ2-1; 7 bases align to TRBD1. CDR1 and CDR2 from the germline V gene are MDHEN and SYDVKM. V lost 2 bases and J lost 5; bases outside the gene matches: 6. CDR3 length equals 15 residues. CDR3 DNA: TGTGCCAGCAGTTTACGAGGGGGCGCCCACAATGAGCAGTTCTTC. This encodes CASSLRGGAHNEQFF.